Below, 20 T cell receptor beta chains from the same sample are listed, as sequenced in a study of a mutant IDH1 vaccine in newly diagnosed glioma. No antigens are known for them. Libraries were prepared by immunoSEQ multiplex PCR; TCRdb keeps only in-frame clonotypes and omits some of them. The repertoire holds about 94,000 clones, with under 90% as singletons. Time point noted: week 47, end of study. The study gave 300 ug of mutant IDH1 20-mer peptide per vaccine dose, with topical imiquimod. Sequencing was performed on PBMCs, taken from a glioma patient whose treatment included an IDH1 peptide vaccine. The receptors shown here come from a woman between 45 and 60 years old with glioma.

This chain joins TRBV5-5 and TRBJ2-3; D perhaps matches TRBD2 (6 bases). The CDR3 has 13 amino acids. Looked up from germline, CDR1 is SGHKS and CDR2 is YYEKEE (reference sequence). Trimming stripped 4 bases from V and 5 bases from J, with 11 bases between. The DNA of the CDR3 is TGTGCCAGCAGCCGGGACTTGGGAGATACGCAGTATTTT. Protein product: CASSRDLGDTQYF.

This clone has only a few counts. The V and J genes are TRBV7-2 and TRBJ2-7, with D possibly TRBD2 on 5 matching bases. Germline V gives CDR1 SGHTA, CDR2 FQGNSA. The CDR3 loop spans 15 amino acids. V was pared by 4 bases and J by 2 bases, with 15 bases between. The CDR3 nucleotides read TGTGCCAGCAGCTCCCAACTGGGGAGTACCTACGAGCAGTACTTC. Translated: CASSSQLGSTYEQYF.

This chain uses TRBV7-9 with TRBJ2-5; possible D gene TRBD2, 6 bases. V lost 9 bases and J lost 3, with 17 bases in between. Germline CDR1 and CDR2: SEHNR and FQNEAQ (reference sequence). CDR3 size: 14 residues. This chain's CDR3 is CASPGGAGKETQYF. DNA of the CDR3: TGTGCCAGTCCCGGGGGAGCCGGTAAAGAGACCCAGTACTTC.

The rearrangement joins TRBV5-1 to TRBJ2-1, with 8 bases identical to TRBD2. The CDR3 is 14 amino acids. Germline assignment: CDR1 SGHRS and CDR2 YFSETQ. Unmatched junction bases numbered 8, after V lost 4 bases and J lost 8 bases. CDR3 bases: TGCGCCAGCAGCGTAGCGGGAATACCTGATGAGCAGTTCTTC. It yields the protein CASSVAGIPDEQFF.

Only one count was recorded for this clone. The rearrangement uses TRBV7-9 and TRBJ1-1; 7 bases line up with TRBD1. Germline assignment: CDR1 SEHNR and CDR2 FQNEAQ (reference sequence). This CDR3 is 17 amino acids long. V was pared by 5 bases and J by 2 bases, with 14 bases of the junction left unmatched. The CDR3 DNA is TGTGCCAGCAGCCTCGGGACAGTTTCACCTATCAACACTGAAGCTTTCTTT. It is translated as CASSLGTVSPINTEAFF.

This chain connects TRBV6-6 to TRBJ1-4; D not certain. There are 15 residues in the CDR3. Germline values: CDR1 MNHNY, CDR2 SVGAGI (reference sequence). Trimming took off 6 bases at V and 0 bases at J, with 11 bases between the two ends. The DNA for the CDR3 is TGTGCCAGCAGCCCAGGACGGGCAACTAATGAAAAACTGTTTTTT. Protein product: CASSPGRATNEKLFF.

In this sample, this clone turned up a few times. The chain has TRBV5-1 and TRBJ1-1, with D possibly being TRBD1 (6 bases). Germline V gene lookup returns CDR1 SGHRS and CDR2 YFSETQ. The CDR3 runs to 17 residues. V shed 5 bases and J shed 2 bases, with 22 bases lying between them. In DNA, the CDR3 is TGCGCCAGCAGTAAAGCCCCAGGGGAGGGATCAAACACTGAAGCTTTCTTT. It is translated as CASSKAPGEGSNTEAFF.

The gene calls are TRBV28 and TRBJ1-4; possible D gene TRBD1, 5 bases. The germline V and J ends were trimmed by 6 bases and 7 bases, with 18 bases remaining between them. This CDR3 has 15 amino acids. CDR1 is MDHEN, CDR2 SYDVKM, per germline. The CDR3 reads CASSLGVAWGEKLFF. CDR3 bases: TGTGCCAGCAGCCTAGGGGTTGCTTGGGGTGAAAAACTGTTTTTT. The full variable domain, its missing parts supplied by reference TRBV28 and TRBJ1-4, is DVKVTQSSRYLVKRTGEKVFLECVQDMDHENMFWYRQDPGLGLRLIYFSYDVKMKEKGDIPEGYSVSREKKERFSLILESASTNQTSMYLCASSLGVAWGEKLFFGSGTQLSVL.

V gene TRBV30 combines with J gene TRBJ2-6; no firm D call. The CDR3 is 14 amino acids. Between the trimmed V and J ends, which lost 0 bases and 16 bases, there was a span of 19 bases. The germline V gene encodes CDR1 GTSNPN and CDR2 SVGIG (reference sequence). CDR3 in DNA: TGTGCCTGGAGTGTTGAATTCAGGAACCGTCTGCTGACTTTC. Translated: CAWSVEFRNRLLTF. The full variable domain, completed using reference TRBV30 and TRBJ2-6, is SQTIHQWPATLVQPVGSPLSLECTVEGTSNPNLYWYRQAAGRGLQLLFYSVGIGQISSEVPQNLSASRPQDRQFILSSKKLLLSDSGFYLCAWSVEFRNRLLTFGAGSRLTVL.

The CDR3 nucleotides are TGTGCCAGCAGTGAAACTGCCTACGAGCAGTACTTC. Translating it yields CASSETAYEQYF. The genes are TRBV6-1 and TRBJ2-7; D is unresolved. Germline CDR1 is MNHNS and CDR2 is SASEGT. With 2 bases removed from V and 2 bases from J, the gap between germline ends came to 4 bases. This CDR3 comprises 12 residues.

V gene TRBV5-4 combines with J gene TRBJ2-1; possibly TRBD2 for D (6 bases). V shed 6 bases and J shed 0 bases, with 13 bases lying between them. The CDR3 is 15 residues long. Germline CDR1 and CDR2: SGHNT and YYREEE (reference sequence). The CDR3 DNA reads TGTGCCAGCATACGGGACTTTAGCTCCTACAATGAGCAGTTCTTC. It encodes CASIRDFSSYNEQFF. Complete variable domain (other parts from reference TRBV5-4 and TRBJ2-1): ETGVTQSPTHLIKTRGQQVTLRCSSQSGHNTVSWYQQALGQGPQFIFQYYREEENGRGNFPPRFSGLQFPNYSSELNVNALELDDSALYLCASIRDFSSYNEQFFGPGTRLTVL.

The chain has TRBV6-5 and TRBJ2-2; 7 nucleotides align to TRBD1. The CDR3 runs to 13 residues. V was clipped by 6 bases and J by 6 bases; unmatched bases: 4. CDR1 and CDR2 (germline): MNHEY, SVGAGI. DNA for the CDR3: TGTGCCAGCAGGCCGACAGGGCCCGGGGAGCTGTTTTTT. Translating gives CASRPTGPGELFF.

The gene calls are TRBV6-5 and TRBJ2-7; 8 bases are shared with TRBD1. Germline V gene lookup returns CDR1 MNHEY and CDR2 SVGAGI. This CDR3 has 16 amino acids. V shed 0 bases and J 5 bases; nucleotides not matched to a gene: 9. DNA of the CDR3: TGTGCCAGCAGTTACTCGGGCCCGACAGGGGCAGACGAGCAGTACTTC. This encodes CASSYSGPTGADEQYF.

The V and J genes are TRBV19 and TRBJ2-1; no firm D call. The CDR3 is 15 amino acids. V was shortened by 4 bases and J by 0 bases, with 10 bases between the two germline ends. Per the germline V gene, CDR1 is LNHDA and CDR2 is SQIVND (reference sequence). The CDR3 region has the DNA TGTGCCAGTAGTAGCGTTTCGAGCTCCTACAATGAGCAGTTCTTC. This encodes CASSSVSSSYNEQFF.

In DNA, the CDR3 is TGTGCCATCAGTGAATCGGGGGCGAACACTGAAGCTTTCTTT. Its translation is CAISESGANTEAFF. This chain uses TRBV10-3 with TRBJ1-1, with D perhaps matching TRBD1 (6 bases). The CDR3 loop spans 14 amino acids. Germline V gene sequence: CDR1 ENHRY, CDR2 SYGVKD. V was cut by 3 bases and J by 1 base, with 9 bases left in between.

The chain joins TRBV19 to TRBJ1-1; D may be TRBD1 (6 bases). Trimming took off 3 bases at V and 5 bases at J, with 13 bases between the two ends. This CDR3 is 14 amino acids long. CDR1 is LNHDA, CDR2 SQIVND, per germline (reference sequence). The CDR3 coding sequence is TGTGCCAGTAGTATCTCACAAGGGGGGACTGAAGCTTTCTTT. It translates to CASSISQGGTEAFF.

CDR3 sequence (DNA): TGTGCCAGCAGCCCCGACGGAGATCAGCCCCAGCATTTT. Protein: CASSPDGDQPQHF. The rearrangement uses TRBV9 and TRBJ1-5; D gene ambiguous. V gave up 4 bases and J gave up 5 bases, with 10 bases separating them. The germline CDR1 and CDR2 sequences are SGDLS and YYNGEE. The CDR3 extends over 13 amino acids.

CDR3 loop: CASSLPPGTGTGELFF. The CDR3 DNA follows: TGTGCCAGCAGCTTGCCCCCCGGGACAGGGACCGGGGAGCTGTTTTTT. J is TRBJ2-2 and V is TRBV5-4; 9 bases align to TRBD1. In germline, CDR1 is SGHNT, CDR2 YYREEE (reference sequence). Losses at the gene ends were 1 base for V and 5 bases for J; bases not matched to a gene: 6. The CDR3 is made up of 16 amino acids.

J is TRBJ1-2 and V is TRBV6-5; a possible D gene is TRBD1 (6 bases). The V and J ends lost 0 bases and 5 bases respectively, with 16 bases between them. The CDR3 covers 16 residues. Germline V gives CDR1 MNHEY, CDR2 SVGAGI. The CDR3 spells CASSYSVWGRPYGYTF. The DNA for the CDR3 is TGTGCCAGCAGTTACTCCGTTTGGGGGCGACCTTATGGCTACACCTTC.

This chain connects TRBV6-6 to TRBJ1-2; a possible D gene is TRBD1 (6 bases). Trimming took off 6 bases at V and 8 bases at J, with 13 bases between the two ends. Germline V gene data show CDR1 as MNHNY and CDR2 as SVGAGI (reference sequence). The CDR3 has 12 residues. This CDR3 is CASRDYRDGYTF. Here the CDR3 DNA reads TGTGCCAGCAGAGATTACAGGGACGGCTACACCTTC.